A single sample is the source of the 28 T cell receptor beta chains below, sequenced in a study of T-cell reconstitution after alpha-beta-depleted transplantation in children. Preparation of the TCRbeta library involved a method that used unique molecular identifiers. One entry per CDR3 protein results from TCRdb running MiXCR on the PCR reads. This sample has around 360,000 distinct CDR3 sequences; about a tenth occur once, and the top ten carry approximately 2.3%. The sample consisted of PBMCs from the stem cell graft donor, taken from the stem cell graft. The source of these receptors is a human donor who donated a stem cell graft to a child with acute lymphoblastic leukemia.

The CDR3 bases are TGCGCCAGCAGTGACCGAGGGTACCAAGAGACCCAGTACTTC. It codes for CASSDRGYQETQYF. This chain links TRBV5-1 with TRBJ2-5; D is possibly TRBD2 (5 bases). Trimming pared 5 bases from V and 0 bases from J, leaving 11 bases between. The CDR3 is 14 amino acids. Per the germline V gene, CDR1 is SGHRS and CDR2 is YFSETQ.

This clonotype was counted only a few times. This chain links TRBV5-5 with TRBJ2-2, with TRBD2 matching over 14 bases. The CDR3 spans 17 residues. V gave up 3 bases and J gave up 4 bases; unmatched junction bases: 5. Germline CDR1 reads SGHKS; CDR2 reads YYEKEE (reference sequence). The CDR3 DNA reads TGTGCCAGCAGCTCGGGACTAGCGGGAGCAAGCACCGGGGAGCTGTTTTTT. Protein product: CASSSGLAGASTGELFF.

The table lists this clonotype with a few counts. CDR3 residues: CSVVPTDTQYF. CDR3 nucleotide sequence: TGCAGCGTTGTTCCCACAGATACGCAGTATTTT. The rearrangement uses TRBV29-1 and TRBJ2-3; D not resolved. The germline V gene encodes CDR1 SQVTM and CDR2 ANQGSEA. The CDR3 extends over 11 amino acids. V was trimmed by 4 bases and J by 2 bases, leaving 4 bases between them.

DNA of the CDR3: TGTGCCAGCAGCTCACCAGGAGGGACTAGCGGGAGGGTGGACACCGGGGAGCTGTTTTTT. Protein product: CASSSPGGTSGRVDTGELFF. The chain uses TRBV11-2 and TRBJ2-2, with 16 positions matching TRBD2. Losses at the gene ends were 4 bases for V and 3 bases for J; bases not matched to a gene: 11. Germline V lookup: CDR1 SGHAT, CDR2 FQNNGV. CDR3 length: 20 amino acids. The whole variable domain, remainder taken from reference TRBV11-2 and TRBJ2-2, is EAGVAQSPRYKIIEKRQSVAFWCNPISGHATLYWYQQILGQGPKLLIQFQNNGVVDDSQLPKDRFSAERLKGVDSTLKIQPAKLEDSAVYLCASSSPGGTSGRVDTGELFFGEGSRLTVL.

The CDR3 coding sequence is TGTGCCAGCAGCCAATCGTGGCTAGCCCACGAGCAGTACTTC. Translating gives CASSQSWLAHEQYF. The V call is TRBV16, the J call TRBJ2-7; a possible D gene is TRBD2 (5 bases). Trimming stripped 0 bases from V and 5 bases from J, with 11 bases between. The CDR3 loop spans 14 amino acids. Germline CDR1 KGHSY, CDR2 FQNENV.

V is TRBV6-2 or TRBV6-3 and J is TRBJ2-3, with D maybe TRBD2 (6 bases). V dropped 6 bases and J dropped 6 bases, with 19 bases sitting between them. This CDR3 has 15 residues. CDR1 is MNHEY and CDR2 is SVGEGT in the germline V gene. CDR3 loop: CASSRTGTSRDTQYF. CDR3 nucleotides: TGTGCCAGCAGCCGGACCGGGACTTCGAGGGATACGCAGTATTTT.

The gene calls are TRBV5-8 and TRBJ2-3, with 9 positions matching TRBD1. The V and J ends lost 4 bases and 4 bases, in that order; junction bases with no gene match: 7. The CDR3 runs to 15 residues. Germline CDR1 is SGHTS and CDR2 is YDEGEE. As DNA, the CDR3 is TGTGCCAGCAGCCCGGACAGGGGCTCGGCAGATACGCAGTATTTT. It is translated as CASSPDRGSADTQYF.

This clonotype was detected many times. CDR3 bases: TGCGCCAGCAGTCCTGCAGGGGCTGGGGCCAACGTCCTGACTTTC. Amino acids: CASSPAGAGANVLTF. The V call is TRBV5-1, the J call TRBJ2-6, with D tentatively TRBD1 (6 bases). The germline gives CDR1 SGHRS, CDR2 YFSETQ. This CDR3 has 15 residues. The V and J ends lost 5 bases and 2 bases respectively, with 11 bases between them.

The rearrangement uses TRBV5-1 and TRBJ1-1; the match to TRBD1 covers 11 bases. Germline values: CDR1 SGHRS, CDR2 YFSETQ. The CDR3 totals 13 residues. The V and J ends lost 5 bases and 7 bases, in that order; junction bases with no gene match: 4. The CDR3 DNA reads as TGCGCCAGCAGTCTGGGACAGGGGGATGAAGCTTTCTTT. Amino acid sequence: CASSLGQGDEAFF.

This clonotype was seen once. The chain recombines TRBV11-2 with TRBJ1-4, with 8 bases identical to TRBD1. Germline V gene lookup returns CDR1 SGHAT and CDR2 FQNNGV. This CDR3 region has 15 residues. Trimming cost V 5 bases and J 3 bases; bases outside gene matches: 5. The CDR3 loop reads CASSGMTGANEKLFF. CDR3 coding DNA: TGTGCCAGCAGCGGTATGACAGGGGCTAATGAAAAACTGTTTTTT.

This chain connects TRBV4-1 to TRBJ2-2; 8 nucleotides align to TRBD2. The J segment lost 0 bases and the V segment lost 8 bases, leaving 14 bases of the junction unmatched. The germline gives CDR1 MGHRA, CDR2 YSYEKL. CDR3 length: 18 amino acids. CDR3 region: CASRDPLAGHANTGELFF. In DNA, the CDR3 is TGCGCCAGCCGCGATCCTCTAGCGGGTCATGCGAACACCGGGGAGCTGTTTTTT.

Many counts were recorded for this clonotype. This sequence joins TRBV20-1 and TRBJ2-7, with 10 bases fitting TRBD1. J gave up 4 bases and V 6 bases, and 9 bases lay outside the gene matches. Germline V gene lookup returns CDR1 DFQATT and CDR2 SNEGSKA (reference sequence). This CDR3 region has 14 residues. The chain's CDR3 is CSAAPTGGMYEQYF. Here the CDR3 DNA reads TGCAGTGCCGCCCCGACAGGGGGCATGTACGAGCAGTACTTC.

This clonotype has just a few counts. The V call is TRBV5-6, the J call TRBJ2-5; D not resolved. This CDR3 is built from 14 residues. Germline CDR1 is SGHDT and CDR2 is YYEEEE. The V gene lost 0 bases and the J gene lost 5 bases, with 11 bases spanning the gap. The CDR3 region is CASSLVESLETQYF. The CDR3 DNA follows: TGTGCCAGCAGCTTGGTGGAGAGCCTGGAGACCCAGTACTTC.

This clonotype was observed once. The chain combines TRBV12-3 or TRBV12-4 with TRBJ2-3; 10 positions match TRBD1. The V gene end was trimmed by 4 bases and the J gene end by 3 bases; junction bases not matched to a gene: 4. CDR3 length: 15 residues. Written as DNA, the CDR3 is TGTGCCAGCAGTTCTGCGGGACAGGGGACAGATACGCAGTATTTT. This translates into CASSSAGQGTDTQYF.

This clonotype has just a few counts. The chain is built from TRBV20-1 and TRBJ2-4, with 8 bases lining up with TRBD1. The length of the CDR3 is 13 residues. Germline V gene data show CDR1 as DFQATT and CDR2 as SNEGSKA (reference sequence). With V trimmed by 4 bases and J by 7 bases, 6 bases remained unmatched. The CDR3, as DNA: TGCAGTGCTAACCCGACAGGGGACAACATTCAGTACTTC. Translated: CSANPTGDNIQYF.

The chain joins TRBV5-1 to TRBJ2-1, with 8 bases identical to TRBD1. Germline V gene lookup returns CDR1 SGHRS and CDR2 YFSETQ. After removal of 4 bases from V and 3 bases from J, the junction contained 21 bases not matched to a gene. The CDR3 consists of 20 residues. CDR3: CASSPQGASPSTFLYNEQFF. Here the CDR3 DNA reads TGCGCCAGCAGCCCGCAGGGGGCTAGCCCTTCGACTTTCCTCTACAATGAGCAGTTCTTC.

Only a few counts were recorded for this clonotype. The V gene is TRBV5-1, the J gene TRBJ2-4; 7 nucleotides match TRBD1. The CDR3 contains 14 residues. Germline CDR1 is SGHRS and CDR2 is YFSETQ. Trimming at V came to 6 bases and at J to 10 bases, leaving 13 bases not matched to a gene. The CDR3 DNA follows: TGCGCCAGCAAACCAACGGGACAGATATCGATTCAGTACTTC. Translated: CASKPTGQISIQYF.

V gene TRBV20-1 combines with J gene TRBJ1-6, with D possibly matching TRBD1 (6 bases). This CDR3 is built from 19 residues. Trimming stripped 2 bases from V and 4 bases from J, with 24 bases between. Germline V gene data show CDR1 as DFQATT and CDR2 as SNEGSKA (reference sequence). The CDR3 spells CSARNLRGAAQAYNSPLHF. The CDR3 bases are TGCAGTGCTAGAAATCTCCGGGGGGCAGCCCAAGCATATAATTCACCCCTCCACTTT.

This clonotype was detected only a few times. V gene TRBV20-1 combines with J gene TRBJ2-3; D is uncertain. The CDR3 is 13 amino acids. Germline CDR1 reads DFQATT; CDR2 reads SNEGSKA (reference sequence). CDR3 sequence reads: CSALQHRWDTQYF. CDR3 sequence (DNA): TGCAGCGCCCTTCAGCACCGGTGGGATACGCAGTATTTT.

Many counts were recorded for this clonotype. This chain joins TRBV7-9 and TRBJ2-2; no definite D call. V was clipped by 4 bases and J by 3 bases, with 27 bases between them. The germline V gene has CDR1 SEHNR and CDR2 FQNEAQ (reference sequence). This CDR3 has 20 amino acids. The CDR3 sequence is CASSSSAPFLGPSDTGELFF. The CDR3 nucleotides are TGTGCCAGCAGCTCGAGTGCCCCTTTTTTAGGCCCCTCGGACACCGGGGAGCTGTTTTTT. Full variable domain (outside the CDR3, taken from reference TRBV7-9 and TRBJ2-2): DTGVSQNPRHKITKRGQNVTFRCDPISEHNRLYWYRQTLGQGPEFLTYFQNEAQLEKSRLLSDRFSAERPKGSFSTLEIQRTEQGDSAMYLCASSSSAPFLGPSDTGELFFGEGSRLTVL.

The chain recombines TRBV6-1 with TRBJ2-7; 11 bases map to TRBD1. CDR3 length: 17 residues. Germline V gene lookup returns CDR1 MNHNS and CDR2 SASEGT. V trimming: 1 base; J trimming: 0 bases; junction bases outside the gene matches: 5. The CDR3 DNA reads TGTGCCAGCAGTGAAGGGACAGGGGGCCCCAGCTCCTACGAGCAGTACTTC. Translation: CASSEGTGGPSSYEQYF.

This clonotype was detected many times. One end of the junction does not line up with germline, which may come from a read error. The chain has TRBV9 and TRBJ2-7; 7 bases are shared with TRBD2. Germline V gene lookup returns CDR1 SGDLS and CDR2 YYNGEE. The CDR3 is 15 residues long. The CDR3 nucleotides are TGCGCCAGCAGCTTGGGGCTAGCGGACTCCTACGAGCAGTACTTC. It yields the protein CASSLGLADSYEQYF. The complete variable domain, with remaining parts taken from reference TRBV9 and TRBJ2-7, reads DSGVTQTPKHLITATGQRVTLRCSPRSGDLSVYWYQQSLDQGLQFLIQYYNGEERAKGNILERFSAQQFPDLHSELNLSSLELGDSALYFCASSLGLADSYEQYFGPGTRLTVT.

The sample holds many counts of this clonotype. This rearrangement joins TRBV9 to TRBJ2-3; TRBD2 is a possible D gene (5 bases). CDR1 is SGDLS and CDR2 is YYNGEE in the germline V gene. The CDR3 is 14 residues long. V gave up 3 bases and J gave up 4 bases, with 12 bases separating them. CDR3 residues: CASSAGVRADTQYF. CDR3 coding DNA: TGTGCCAGCAGCGCCGGCGTGAGGGCAGATACGCAGTATTTT.

This chain links TRBV5-6 with TRBJ1-5; the D gene is possibly TRBD1 (5 bases). The germline V gene encodes CDR1 SGHDT and CDR2 YYEEEE. The length of the CDR3 is 16 residues. Trimming removed 2 bases from V and 2 bases from J, with 14 bases in between. The CDR3 nucleotides are TGTGCCAGCAGCTTCTTTGGACGGGGGGGCAATCAGCCCCAGCATTTT. It codes for CASSFFGRGGNQPQHF.

There are a few counts of this clonotype. J is TRBJ1-3 and V is TRBV7-2; the D gene is possibly TRBD1 (5 bases). Trimming shortened V by 5 bases and J by 0 bases, and 17 bases separated the two germline ends. Germline V gene sequence: CDR1 SGHTA, CDR2 FQGNSA. The CDR3 contains 17 residues. CDR3 residues: CASSPLAGQDSGNTIYF. The CDR3 DNA reads TGTGCCAGCAGCCCGCTTGCCGGACAAGACTCTGGAAACACCATATATTTT.

The count of this clonotype is one. The junction departs from the called germline gene at one end, perhaps through a read error. This rearrangement joins TRBV7-2 to TRBJ2-7; D is unresolved. The CDR3 totals 14 residues. The V gene's germline CDR1 is SGHTA and CDR2 FQGNSA. Here the CDR3 reads CASSSRGPSYEKYF. The CDR3 region has the DNA TGTGCCAGCAGCTCTAGAGGCCCCTCCTACGAGAAGTACTTC.

This clonotype was recorded at least ten times. The CDR3 DNA follows: TGTGCCACCAGTGGGGGGGCCTCCTACAATGAGCAGTTCTTC. As protein: CATSGGASYNEQFF. The chain is built from TRBV24-1 and TRBJ2-1; possibly TRBD1 or TRBD2 for D (6 bases each). CDR1 is KGHDR, CDR2 SFDVKD, per germline. This CDR3 contains 14 residues. The ends were cut back, 5 bases at V and 0 bases at J, with 7 bases in the middle.

This clonotype came up a few times. The rearrangement uses TRBV20-1 and TRBJ2-3, with a possible D match to TRBD2 (5 bases). V lost 5 bases, J lost 1 base, and 7 bases lay in between. Germline loops: CDR1 DFQATT, CDR2 SNEGSKA (reference sequence). The CDR3 totals 12 residues. The CDR3 sequence: CSAGAGTDTQYF. CDR3 DNA sequence: TGCAGTGCTGGAGCGGGCACAGATACGCAGTATTTT.